Following are 32 T cell receptor beta chains from one sample sequenced in a study of regulatory T cells in long-lasting Graves disease. Library construction for TCR beta used iRepertoire HTBI primers and Arm-PCR of CDR3 regions. TCRdb used MiXCR to reprocess the multiplex PCR reads, holding one entry per CDR3 protein. This sample has hundreds of thousands of distinct CDR3 sequences, with under 20% found just once. The time point denotes: newly diagnosed GD, antithyroid drugs for less than 3 months. PBMC RNA was the source of the TCR library. The sample also formed part of further work on T cells in Graves' hyperthyroidism and ophthalmopathy.

The sample in question was peripheral blood mononuclear cells (PBMCs), obtained at new diagnosis, from a patient treated with antithyroid drugs. The receptors here all came from a woman younger than 45 with Graves disease.

In this sample, this clonotype turned up a few times. This sequence joins TRBV6-1 and TRBJ1-2, with 9 bases matching TRBD1. Germline V gene data show CDR1 as MNHNS and CDR2 as SASEGT. V was clipped by 8 bases and J by 6 bases; unmatched bases: 7. This CDR3 contains 13 residues. The CDR3 is CASVPRDRDGYTF. The CDR3 bases are TGTGCCAGCGTGCCCCGGGACAGGGATGGCTACACCTTC.

This clonotype was recorded many times. The V gene is TRBV5-1, the J gene TRBJ2-2; D is undetermined. Germline V gives CDR1 SGHRS, CDR2 YFSETQ. With 1 base removed from V and 4 bases from J, the gap between germline ends came to 11 bases. The CDR3 spans 15 residues. This CDR3 reads CASSLTQIGTGELFF. As DNA, the CDR3 is TGCGCCAGCAGCTTGACGCAGATCGGCACCGGGGAGCTGTTTTTT.

The chain has TRBV11-1 and TRBJ2-6; D might be TRBD1 (5 bases). The V and J ends lost 5 bases and 8 bases respectively, with 16 bases between them. CDR1 SGHAT and CDR2 FQDESV come from the germline V gene (reference sequence). The CDR3 totals 15 residues. The CDR3 is CASSPTGFRTNVLTF. CDR3 coding DNA: TGTGCCAGCAGCCCAACAGGATTTAGGACCAACGTCCTGACTTTC.

This clonotype was seen a handful of times. The V and J genes are TRBV6-1 and TRBJ1-5, with D tentatively TRBD1 (5 bases). Germline loops: CDR1 MNHNS, CDR2 SASEGT. This CDR3 is built from 13 residues. Trimming cost V 10 bases and J 6 bases, with 16 bases left between them. The CDR3 bases are TGTGCCATCGGAGGGGTTGTGGGTCAGCCCCAGCATTTT. It specifies CAIGGVVGQPQHF.

V usage is TRBV28 and J usage is TRBJ1-5, with 9 bases that match TRBD1. The CDR3 spans 16 residues. J lost 3 bases, V lost 4 bases, and 7 bases had no gene match. Germline loops: CDR1 MDHEN, CDR2 SYDVKM. The CDR3 reads CASSSSGQGDNQPQHF. Here the CDR3 DNA reads TGTGCCAGCAGTTCGTCGGGACAGGGAGACAATCAGCCCCAGCATTTT.

In this sample, this clonotype turned up many times. V usage is TRBV28 and J usage is TRBJ2-2, with D unclear. This CDR3 is 15 amino acids long. The V gene lost 2 bases and the J gene lost 0 bases, with 7 bases spanning the gap. The V gene's germline CDR1 is MDHEN and CDR2 SYDVKM. The CDR3 loop reads CASSLLLPNTGELFF. CDR3 DNA sequence: TGTGCCAGCAGTTTACTACTACCGAACACCGGGGAGCTGTTTTTT.

In its sample, this clonotype was seen many times. This chain joins TRBV7-3 and TRBJ2-3; the D is unclear. This CDR3 is 13 amino acids long. V was trimmed by 4 bases and J by 1 base, leaving 6 bases between them. Germline V CDR1 and CDR2: SGHTA, FQGTGA. The CDR3 is CASSSLGTDTQYF. The CDR3 nucleotides read TGTGCCAGCAGCTCCCTAGGCACAGATACGCAGTATTTT.

This clonotype was seen a handful of times. This chain joins TRBV3-1 and TRBJ2-7; 8 bases are shared with TRBD1. The CDR3 has 15 residues. V gave up 4 bases and J gave up 5 bases; unmatched junction bases: 10. Germline CDR1 and CDR2: LGHDT and YNNKEL (reference sequence). CDR3 in amino acids: CASSPWGQDIHEQYF. The CDR3 region has the DNA TGTGCCAGCAGCCCATGGGGACAGGACATCCACGAGCAGTACTTC.

The genes are TRBV30 and TRBJ2-1; TRBD2 is a possible D gene (5 bases). The last part of the DNA fits TRBJ2-5 better; the J call may be wrong. This CDR3 contains 13 residues. From germline, CDR1 is GTSNPN and CDR2 SVGIG (reference sequence). CDR3 sequence reads: CAWKENGEETQYF. The CDR3 DNA reads as TGTGCCTGGAAGGAAAACGGGGAAGAGACCCAGTACTTC.

The chain recombines TRBV5-4 with TRBJ1-2, with D possibly TRBD1 on 5 matching bases. Germline-derived CDR1 and CDR2 are SGHNT and YYREEE (reference sequence). Trimming cost V 0 bases and J 5 bases, with 14 bases left between them. CDR3 length: 15 amino acids. CDR3 sequence: CASSLGGTGQYGYTF. DNA of the CDR3: TGTGCCAGCAGCTTGGGCGGCACAGGCCAATATGGCTACACCTTC. Filled out from reference TRBV5-4 and TRBJ1-2, the complete variable domain reads ETGVTQSPTHLIKTRGQQVTLRCSSQSGHNTVSWYQQALGQGPQFIFQYYREEENGRGNFPPRFSGLQFPNYSSELNVNALELDDSALYLCASSLGGTGQYGYTFGSGTRLTVV.

For this clonotype: The junction departs from germline at one end; a sequencing error may be responsible. The gene calls are TRBV2 and TRBJ2-7, with TRBD2 matching 10 bases. The CDR3 has 17 residues. CDR1 is SNHLY, CDR2 FYNNEI, per germline. The CDR3 protein is CASSQVAGTSARYEQYF. The CDR3 DNA sequence: TGCGCCAGCAGCCAGGTCGCCGGGACTAGCGCTCGATACGAGCAGTACTTC.

The CDR3 is CSVFVGSSHEQFF. CDR3 coding DNA: TGCAGCGTTTTTGTGGGCAGCTCTCATGAGCAGTTCTTC. V gene TRBV29-1 combines with J gene TRBJ2-1, with no clear D. V lost 5 bases to trimming and J lost 8 bases, with 16 bases between them. The CDR3 is made up of 13 amino acids. Germline lookup yields CDR1 SQVTM and CDR2 ANQGSEA.

This clonotype occurred a few times. The DNA for the CDR3 is TGTGCCAGCAACCCGGGGACAGCGAACACCGGGGAGCTGTTTTTT. Protein sequence: CASNPGTANTGELFF. This chain links TRBV11-1 with TRBJ2-2, with TRBD1 identical over 7 bases. Trimming took 7 bases from V and 0 from J; bases not matched to a gene: 5. Germline assignment: CDR1 SGHAT and CDR2 FQDESV (reference sequence). The CDR3 is 15 amino acids.

This clonotype was detected many times. The rearrangement joins TRBV3-1 to TRBJ2-4; D gene uncertain. Trimming removed 0 bases from V and 4 bases from J, with 10 bases in between. The CDR3 totals 15 residues. The germline gives CDR1 LGHDT, CDR2 YNNKEL (reference sequence). For the CDR3, the DNA is TGTGCCAGCAGCCAAGATACCAACGTAAAAAACATTCAGTACTTC. Amino acids: CASSQDTNVKNIQYF.

This clonotype was picked up many times. The J gene is TRBJ1-2, the V gene TRBV2; 8 nucleotides align to TRBD1. With 3 bases clipped from V and 6 bases from J, the junction kept 9 bases outside the gene matches. The germline V gene encodes CDR1 SNHLY and CDR2 FYNNEI. This CDR3 is built from 15 residues. The CDR3 here is CASSEGMRTGNGYTF. In DNA, the CDR3 is TGTGCCAGCAGTGAGGGTATGAGGACAGGGAATGGCTACACCTTC.

This chain connects TRBV30 to TRBJ2-1; 8 bases match TRBD2. This CDR3 is 15 amino acids long. Losses at the gene ends were 3 bases for V and 5 bases for J; bases not matched to a gene: 9. In germline, CDR1 is GTSNPN, CDR2 SVGIG (reference sequence). The CDR3 region has the DNA TGTGCCTGGAGCGCCTTCGGTAGCGGGAACAATGAGCAGTTCTTC. This encodes CAWSAFGSGNNEQFF.

This clonotype was counted a few times. The chain recombines TRBV9 with TRBJ1-2; 9 bases fit TRBD1. Per germline, CDR1 SGDLS and CDR2 YYNGEE. This CDR3 is built from 17 residues. Trimming removed 4 bases from V and 4 bases from J; junction bases left unmatched: 14. CDR3 nucleotide sequence: TGTGCCAGCAGCCCGCACACCGGGACAGGGATTATCTATGGCTACACCTTC. Translated: CASSPHTGTGIIYGYTF.

In this sample, this clonotype turned up a few times. The rearrangement links TRBV5-1 to TRBJ2-7, with D tentatively TRBD1 (6 bases). The V end was cut by 4 bases, the J end by 3 bases, with 11 bases between. The CDR3 runs to 13 residues. Germline CDR1 reads SGHRS; CDR2 reads YFSETQ. As DNA, the CDR3 is TGCGCCAGCAGCGTGGACAGTCGCTACGAGCAGTACTTC. The encoded protein is CASSVDSRYEQYF.

This clonotype occurred many times. The chain uses TRBV28 and TRBJ2-5; either TRBD1 or TRBD2 may supply D (5 bases each). CDR3 length: 19 residues. V was trimmed by 3 bases and J by 2 bases, leaving 25 bases between them. The germline CDR1 and CDR2 sequences are MDHEN and SYDVKM. The CDR3 loop reads CASSLFGYAWGREQETQYF. The CDR3 DNA follows: TGTGCCAGCAGTTTGTTTGGCTACGCTTGGGGGAGAGAACAAGAGACCCAGTACTTC. The full variable domain, with the rest looked up from reference TRBV28 and TRBJ2-5, is DVKVTQSSRYLVKRTGEKVFLECVQDMDHENMFWYRQDPGLGLRLIYFSYDVKMKEKGDIPEGYSVSREKKERFSLILESASTNQTSMYLCASSLFGYAWGREQETQYFGPGTRLLVL.

This clonotype has a handful of counts. The chain carries TRBV2 and TRBJ2-6; 12 nucleotides line up with TRBD1. V shed 8 bases, J shed 0 bases, and the junction held 5 bases outside the gene matches. The CDR3 sequence is 17 residues long. Per the germline V gene, CDR1 is SNHLY and CDR2 is FYNNEI. CDR3 residues: CASGGTGGASGANVLTF. CDR3 DNA sequence: TGTGCCAGCGGGGGGACAGGGGGCGCCTCTGGGGCCAACGTCCTGACTTTC.

This chain joins TRBV4-1 and TRBJ2-2; 9 nucleotides align to TRBD2. The CDR3 extends over 16 amino acids. Germline V gives CDR1 MGHRA, CDR2 YSYEKL. Unmatched junction bases numbered 1, after V lost 2 bases and J lost 0 bases. The CDR3 bases are TGCGCCAGCAGCCAATTAGCGGGGGCGAACACCGGGGAGCTGTTTTTT. Translation: CASSQLAGANTGELFF.

This clonotype turned up a few times. The chain couples TRBV27 to TRBJ2-4, with TRBD1 identical over 7 bases. CDR1 MNHEY and CDR2 SMNVEV come from the germline V gene (reference sequence). The V and J ends lost 8 bases and 6 bases, in that order; junction bases with no gene match: 7. CDR3 length: 13 amino acids. The CDR3 nucleotides are TGTGCCAGCTCTTCTTCAGGGGGAAACATTCAGTACTTC. It specifies CASSSSGGNIQYF.

This clonotype was observed a few times. The chain has TRBV2 and TRBJ2-3, with D perhaps matching TRBD1 (5 bases). The CDR3 has 14 amino acids. Germline CDR1 and CDR2: SNHLY and FYNNEI. V dropped 7 bases and J dropped 0 bases, with 11 bases sitting between them. CDR3 sequence reads: CASIYRPSTDTQYF. The CDR3 region has the DNA TGTGCCAGCATCTACAGGCCCAGCACAGATACGCAGTATTTT.

This clonotype has ten or more counts. The J gene is TRBJ2-5, the V gene TRBV5-1; D unclear. V lost 0 bases to trimming and J lost 4 bases, with 10 bases between them. Germline CDR1 and CDR2: SGHRS and YFSETQ. CDR3 size: 14 residues. The CDR3 coding sequence is TGCGCCAGCAGCTTGGAGGGAATTCTAGAGACCCAGTACTTC. This gives the protein CASSLEGILETQYF.

This clonotype was detected many times. The rearrangement joins TRBV19 to TRBJ1-2; tentatively, D is TRBD1 (6 bases). Between the trimmed V and J ends, which lost 6 bases and 2 bases, there was a span of 16 bases. The germline gives CDR1 LNHDA, CDR2 SQIVND (reference sequence). The CDR3 sequence is 15 residues long. The CDR3 loop reads CASSNSDRPNYGYTF. In DNA form, the CDR3 reads TGTGCCAGTAGCAACTCAGACAGGCCGAACTATGGCTACACCTTC.

As concerns this clonotype: The germline gene is not matched at one end of the junction; a read error may be the cause. This sequence joins TRBV9 and TRBJ2-2, with D possibly TRBD2 on 5 matching bases. Germline CDR1 and CDR2: SGDLS and YYNGEE. The CDR3 contains 15 residues. The CDR3 DNA sequence: TGTGCCGGCAGCGGCGACACAACGAACACCGGGGAGCTGTTTTTT. It codes for CAGSGDTTNTGELFF.

In regard to this clonotype: Just one base apart from a much larger clone, this may be a read error. The chain carries TRBV12-3 or TRBV12-4 and TRBJ2-1; D call uncertain. The CDR3 extends over 12 amino acids. The CDR3 DNA reads as TGTGCCAGCAGTAAAATGATCGATGAGGAGTTCTTC. Its protein product is CASSKMIDEEFF.

The chain is built from TRBV6-1 and TRBJ2-5; possible D gene TRBD2, 5 bases. Looked up from germline, CDR1 is MNHNS and CDR2 is SASEGT. V dropped 3 bases and J dropped 5 bases, with 16 bases sitting between them. There are 15 residues in the CDR3. CDR3: CASSEGTVGAETQYF. The CDR3 DNA reads TGTGCCAGCAGTGAGGGCACGGTGGGAGCGGAGACCCAGTACTTC.

The chain combines TRBV19 with TRBJ1-1; D may be TRBD1 (5 bases). Germline loops: CDR1 LNHDA, CDR2 SQIVND (reference sequence). This CDR3 has 14 residues. Trimming removed 7 bases from V and 3 bases from J, with 15 bases in between. CDR3 region: CASTQVTRDTEAFF. DNA of the CDR3: TGTGCCAGTACTCAGGTTACCAGGGACACTGAAGCTTTCTTT.

Only a few counts were recorded for this clonotype. This CDR3 reads CASSLARLNEQFF. CDR3 coding DNA: TGTGCCAGCAGCTTAGCCCGACTAAATGAGCAGTTCTTC. The chain is built from TRBV7-2 and TRBJ2-1; D possibly corresponds to TRBD2 (5 bases). Between the trimmed V and J ends, which lost 0 bases and 7 bases, there was a span of 7 bases. The CDR3 consists of 13 residues. CDR1 and CDR2 from the germline V gene are SGHTA and FQGNSA.

The rearrangement joins TRBV4-1 to TRBJ2-4, with D perhaps given as TRBD1 or TRBD2 (5 bases each). CDR1 and CDR2 from the germline V gene are MGHRA and YSYEKL. The CDR3 length is 12 residues. The V gene lost 4 bases and the J gene lost 14 bases, with 15 bases spanning the gap. CDR3 sequence reads: CASSPRGGKEYF. The CDR3 nucleotides read TGCGCCAGCAGCCCGAGGGGTGGGAAAGAGTACTTC.

In this sample, this clonotype turned up a few times. The genes are TRBV3-1 and TRBJ1-1; D uncertain. Trimming took off 1 base at V and 0 bases at J, with 6 bases between the two ends. This CDR3 has 14 amino acids. Germline assignment: CDR1 LGHDT and CDR2 YNNKEL (reference sequence). In DNA form, the CDR3 reads TGTGCCAGCAGCCAAGGCTACATGAACACTGAAGCTTTCTTT. Residues: CASSQGYMNTEAFF. The variable domain in full, with the rest retrieved from reference TRBV3-1 and TRBJ1-1, is DTAVSQTPKYLVTQMGNDKSIKCEQNLGHDTMYWYKQDSKKFLKIMFSYNNKELIINETVPNRFSPKSPDKAHLNLHINSLELGDSAVYFCASSQGYMNTEAFFGQGTRLTVV.